The entry below gives a single T cell receptor beta chain sequence along with its context. The antigen is not known. CDR3 length equals 16 residues. Looked up from germline, CDR1 is MDHEN and CDR2 is SYDVKM. The junction had 10 bases not matched to a gene; V was cut back by 5 bases and J by 6 bases. TCRdb processed the reads anew with MiXCR; each CDR3 protein has one entry. The sample records 120,000 to 150,000 distinct CDR3 sequences, roughly 6% being singletons. This specimen belongs to a study of T cell repertoires in cytomegalovirus infection. General study results and limits: CMV-specific HLA-C-restricted TCR beta clonotypes dominated the ex vivo response.

The sample taken for sequencing was PBMCs. The V gene is TRBV28, the J gene TRBJ1-5; the match to TRBD1 covers 10 bases. The receptor was derived from a human donor in good health (CMV status not recorded). Some clones in this sample may be carry-over from other donors' samples. In nucleotides, the CDR3 is TGTGCCAGCAGTAGCCGGGACAGGGGTTGGAGTCAGCCCCAGCATTTT. This gives the protein CASSSRDRGWSQPQHF.